This record concerns one TCR beta chain sequence. What it recognizes is unknown. One junction end does not reproduce the germline sequence, and a read error may be involved. The data were taken from a study of cytomegalovirus exposure and HLA in healthy donors. Findings and caveats of the study: The analysis excluded some indistinguishable V segments, including TRBV6-2 and TRBV6-3. Later analysis associated a missense DCLRE1C variant with TCR beta V- and J-gene trimming.

CDR3 length: 18 residues. Germline CDR1 reads SSHAT; CDR2 reads FNYEAQ (reference sequence). Unrecorded immune exposures were likely, despite nominal health at sampling. The study ran its PCR with 60 Vbeta and 13 Jbeta primers. Using immunoSEQ multiplex PCR, the repertoire was profiled, and TCRdb retains in-frame clones only, with some absent. The table lists roughly 180,000 clones, 75% to 90% of them singletons. The sample consisted of PBMCs. The chain combines TRBV7-7 with TRBJ2-1; TRBD2 aligns across 13 bases. The receptor's source is a woman between 50 and 59 years old in good health and CMV-seropositive. The CDR3 bases are TGTGCTAGCAGCCGGACTAGCGGGGGCTCGAGCTCCTACAATGAGCAGTTCTTC. It codes for CASSRTSGGSSSYNEQFF.